This TCR beta chain was recorded in a study of cytomegalovirus exposure and HLA in healthy donors (dated by TCRdb to about 2017). Background on the whole study: According to an earlier analysis of a few hundred of the donors, about 190 million T cells yielded 117 million unique TCR beta sequences and around 300 Gb of sequence data. Around 330 gigabases of sequencing data and approximately 91 million unique TCR sequences made up an early release that covered approximately 650 HLA-typed donors. The genetic ancestry cluster associated with self-reported Caucasian donors included 65% to 90% of the roughly 360 genotyped donors. The aim of the study was to test whether cataloging public T cell receptors could identify signatures of past pathogen exposure. The study used immunosequencing to profile the T cell repertoires of around 600 subjects and linked those repertoires to cytomegalovirus serostatus. Besides the first cohort of 500 to 700 subjects, a separate validation cohort made up of over a hundred different subjects was used. To predict cytomegalovirus infection status, the study combined high-throughput TCR immunosequencing, statistical association of individual TCRs with disease status, and machine learning. To study patterns of TCR occurrence, a later analysis re-analyzed previously published TCR beta repertoires from around 660 donors and added high-resolution HLA genotyping. The later analysis used no new phenotypic data to find candidate immune exposures, relying instead on TCR beta sequences and their occurrence across donors. In an earlier analysis of a few hundred of the donors, high-throughput TCR beta sequencing was used to judge whether each TCR beta V gene segment behaved as functional or pseudogenic. Donor age, sex, ethnicity and CMV serostatus were compiled together with the repertoire data. Genome-wide SNP genotypes for about 65% of the roughly 700 donors were used in a later genetic analysis, which treated that subset as a discovery cohort. Every repertoire in the discovery cohort had been generated on one and the same sequencing platform. Both class I and class II loci were covered by HLA typing, at four-digit resolution. The number of typed donors differed by locus: roughly 620-630 for A, B, C, DRB1 and DQB1; approximately 530 for DQA1; roughly 600 for DPA1; and approximately 450 for DPB1. Roughly 5 DR-DQ haplotypes were handled as single units for association and clustering because linkage in the cohort was strong. On average, about 200,000 unique TCR beta nucleotide sequences were sequenced per donor among 398 genotyped donors of the cohort, with roughly 19% of those sequences being non-productive. What the authors observed across the whole study: The classifier was reported to diagnose cytomegalovirus status with high specificity and sensitivity in both the original cohort and the validation cohort. A later genetic analysis associated a missense DCLRE1C variant with V-gene and J-gene trimming of TCR beta chains, and an independent cohort replicated the association. According to the authors, the approach could potentially be generalized to other disease states and immunological phenotypes. A later analysis associated roughly 17,000 TCR beta sequences with specific HLA alleles at a false discovery rate of 0.05. According to a later genetic analysis, donors in an Asian-associated ancestry cluster had fewer N-insertions in productive TCRs than the approximately 700-donor mean. According to a later analysis, parvovirus B19, influenza, CMV and Epstein-Barr virus appeared linked to several top co-occurrence clusters. Across donors, most TCR sequences were observed very rarely, whereas some public TCRs were present in many individuals. A further reported finding was that TCR beta sequences accurately predicted the HLA-A and HLA-B alleles for most subjects in the first cohort. The earlier analysis of a few hundred of the donors excluded over 15 rarely observed V segments, including chromosome 9 orphons, because counts were too low. An earlier analysis of 450 to 750 of the donors showed that most TCR beta V segments appeared in productive rearrangements either about 87% or about 30% of the time, which broadly matched IMGT annotations. Some IMGT-functional V segments, including TRBV6-2 and TRBV6-3, could not be distinguished by the 87-base-pair reads and were therefore excluded. When HLA alleles, especially DR and DQ, strongly co-occurred, attributing TCR associations to individual alleles was difficult. In a later analysis, HLA-associated TCR beta chains were found to be more clonally expanded and to have lower generation probabilities than equally common non-associated chains. Correlated functional status among segregating V segments might reflect linkage disequilibrium, but an unknown experimental factor could not be ruled out. A total of fewer than 200 TCR beta chains were listed by the study as associated with cytomegalovirus. HLA typing was unavailable for some donors at each locus, so association tests used only the typed subset. According to a later analysis, TCR association rates differed among HLA loci, with DRB1 alleles showing the most associated TCRs and HLA-C alleles showing the fewest. In vitro tests confirmed that a few of the cytomegalovirus-associated TCR beta chains recognize cytomegalovirus antigens. A cluster of highly shared sequence variants was judged likely to be a technical artifact of the sequencing pipeline. Roughly uniform sequencing depth across donors was assumed in presence/absence analyses, although this assumption may not hold. Most CMV-associated TCR beta chains appeared to be HLA-restricted in a later analysis, and the HLA associations seemed to be driven largely by CMV exposure. Immune exposure information for the cohort was limited to CMV serostatus. Only TCR beta chains were sequenced in this cohort, and the absence of alpha or paired-chain data limited detectable features.

Library preparation was by the immunoSEQ multiplex PCR assay. For the multiplex PCR, a mixture combining 60 forward primers for TCR Vbeta segments and 13 reverse primers for TCR Jbeta segments was used. The CDR3 region of rearranged TCR beta genes was amplified from genomic DNA with a multiplex PCR assay. The Illumina HiSeq System was used to sequence the amplified TCR beta libraries as 87-base-pair reads. On the study's bioinformatics: In a later analysis, around 80 million unique TCR beta chains were counted across the 500 to 850 repertoires, and some 10 million of these chains were shared by at least two donors. To remove PCR and sequencing errors, raw reads were error-corrected and collapsed into unique sequences using a nearest-neighbor algorithm that merged closely related sequences. To assign V, D and J gene segments, CDR3 sequences were aligned to IMGT reference sequences. For a sequence to be retained, at least a six-nucleotide match to both a V gene segment and a J gene segment was required. A rearrangement was called productive if the CDR3 had no stop codons and remained in frame with V and J, and every other rearrangement was called non-productive. Following IMGT convention, CDR3 was defined as the stretch from the second conserved V-encoded cysteine to the conserved J-encoded phenylalanine. The earlier analysis of roughly 590 of the donors excluded sequences that lacked an unambiguous match to a single V gene segment. In an earlier analysis of 450 to 750 of the donors, a V segment was called functional when productive rearrangements were above 56.7%, and segregating when the standard deviation between donors exceeded 5%. A statistical classification framework was built to diagnose cytomegalovirus status from the catalog of TCR beta chain sequences. In a later analysis, TCR nucleotide sequences were compared against IMGT/GENE-DB human TR gene sequences so that V and J genes could be assigned. The TCRdist pipeline was used in a later analysis to assign CDR3 sequences and most-parsimonious VDJ recombination scenarios. In a later analysis, each TCR beta chain was defined by its CDR3 amino acid sequence together with its V-gene family, and reads without a unique V-gene family were excluded. In a later analysis, nearly 600 highly shared, low-generation-probability nucleotide sequences were removed to address suspected cross-contamination and a sequencing artifact. A later analysis calculated a clonal expansion index for each public chain from normalized within-repertoire ranks of inferred template counts. In a later analysis, generation probabilities were computed using a VDJ recombination model fitted to out-of-frame rearrangements, and the results were checked against IGoR. In a later analysis, TCR-TCR, TCR-HLA and TCR-CMV co-occurrence was scored with hypergeometric tests, and a repertoire-size bias correction was applied to TCR pairs. To estimate false discovery rates, a later analysis permuted the HLA or CMV assignments 20 times. In a later analysis, co-occurring TCRs were grouped with DBSCAN, and TCRdist sequence similarity was added when clustering was performed within HLA-allele-positive subsets. Repertoires with fewer than 30,000 or more than 120,000 public chains, plus five repertoires with anomalous nucleotide sharing, were excluded from co-occurrence clustering. Here the immuneACCESS table is served through TCRdb, limited to in-frame sequences with V and J called. Missing clones are a known gap in these copies; in checked studies unresolved V genes cover under half, and the rest lacks a known reason. The V and J calls and the clone size are those of that table, but D and trimming were determined from the DNA. This sample lists about 94,000 clones; under 80% were detected once. 1.4% of the sample is held by the ten biggest clonotypes.

The cohort was made up of several hundred healthy bone marrow donors. At the time of sampling, every cohort member was nominally healthy, though immune exposures that went unrecorded were likely present. The donor tested CMV seronegative and was one of the 352 seronegative cohort members. A peripheral blood sample was provided by each donor, and peripheral blood mononuclear cells were used for TCR beta sequencing. The Qiagen DNeasy Blood Extraction Kit was used to extract genomic DNA from the blood cell samples. This clone came up once. Its antigen specificity is not known. No base qualities exist here, and no much larger clone lies one base off it. CDR1 and CDR2 (SGHRS, YFSETQ) derive from the germline V gene. V is cut back by 0 bases and J by 10 bases, with 5 bases in the junction unmatched. From cysteine to phenylalanine, the CDR3 is 15 amino acids long. Only the CDR3 DNA is retained, 45 bases long and in frame from the first base.

The receptor chain draws on TRBV5-1 and TRBJ2-1; TRBD2 agrees with 12 junctional bases. This TCR derives from a male donor in good health and CMV-seronegative. Source material: PBMCs. The sequenced DNA: TGCGCCAGCAGCTTGGTCGGTCTAGCGGGGGGGGAGCAGTTCTTC. Protein translation: CASSLVGLAGGEQFF.